This is a list of T cell receptor beta chains from one sample in a study of cytomegalovirus exposure and HLA in healthy donors. TCRdb keeps only in-frame clones here, not all; method: immunoSEQ multiplex PCR. The sample has 210,000 or so clones, around four fifths seen once. Specimen: PBMCs. These receptor sequences come from a woman aged 60-75 years in good health and CMV-seropositive. CDR3s include the opening cysteine and the closing phenylalanine or tryptophan. Each record gives: CDR3 DNA, CDR3 protein, clone size, V gene, D gene, J gene. D genes are given only for firm matches. Some rows mark clone size as missing; the rest say once, few, many or name a class of expanded clone.

TGCGCCAGCAGCTTGGGGACAGCTAACTATGGCTACACCTTC | CASSLGTANYGYTF | few | TRBV5-1 | NA | TRBJ1-2
TGTGCCAGCAGCTTTAGGACAGGAGTAAACACTGAAGCTTTCTTT | CASSFRTGVNTEAFF | NA | TRBV7-8 | TRBD1 | TRBJ1-1
TGTGCCTGGAGTTCAGGGAATAGGTATGGCTACACCTTC | CAWSSGNRYGYTF | NA | TRBV30 | NA | TRBJ1-2
TGCGCCAGCAAAGGGGGGGCCTACGAGCAGTACTTC | CASKGGAYEQYF | NA | TRBV10-2 | NA | TRBJ2-7
TGTGCCAGCAGTAAGGAGGGGGCCTATGGCTACACCTTC | CASSKEGAYGYTF | NA | TRBV6-1 | TRBD1 | TRBJ1-2
TGCGCCAGCAGCTTGGTGCGGGGGCGGGATGGCTACACCTTC | CASSLVRGRDGYTF | NA | TRBV5-1 | NA | TRBJ1-2
TGTGCCATCAGGCCCCAACTTGGGACAGCCGATGGGGGCACTGAAGCTTTCTTT | CAIRPQLGTADGGTEAFF | once | TRBV10-3 | TRBD1 | TRBJ1-1
TGTGCCAGCAGCTTAGATGAGGGCAATCAGCCCCAGCATTTT | CASSLDEGNQPQHF | NA | TRBV7-8 | NA | TRBJ1-5
TGTGCCAGTAGTAAACGACTCGGACAGGGCCCAAACTCACCCCTCCACTTT | CASSKRLGQGPNSPLHF | NA | TRBV19 | TRBD1 | TRBJ1-6
TGTTCCAGCAGCTCCACTCCACCCCTCCACTTT | CSSSSTPPLHF | NA | TRBV7-9 | NA | TRBJ1-6
TGCAGCGCCAACAGTCCCACTAATGAAAAACTGTTTTTT | CSANSPTNEKLFF | NA | TRBV29-1 | NA | TRBJ1-4
TGTGCCAGCAGCCCGGGACAGGTCTACGAGCAGTACTTC | CASSPGQVYEQYF | NA | TRBV7-2 | TRBD1 | TRBJ2-7
TGTGCCTGTCTGACAGGGGGGTTCGAAGCTTTCTTT | CACLTGGFEAFF | NA | TRBV30 | TRBD1 | TRBJ1-1
TGCGCCAGCAGCCCTGGGGACAGGGACGGCTATGGCTACACCTTC | CASSPGDRDGYGYTF | NA | TRBV5-1 | TRBD1 | TRBJ1-2
TGTGCCAGCAGCTACTTCAATGAGCAGTTCTTC | CASSYFNEQFF | NA | TRBV5-8 | NA | TRBJ2-1
TGTGCCAGCAGCCAAGGACAGAGGCGTGAAAAACTGTTTTTT | CASSQGQRREKLFF | NA | TRBV4-2 | NA | TRBJ1-4
TGTGCCAGCGCGGTACAGGGAGGGAATCAGCCCCAGCATTTT | CASAVQGGNQPQHF | NA | TRBV2 | NA | TRBJ1-5
TGCAGCGTTGAAGGTCTCGCGGGGGGACGGGGTACGCAGTATTTT | CSVEGLAGGRGTQYF | NA | TRBV29-1 | TRBD2 | TRBJ2-3
TGTGCCAGCAGCTTGCGCGGGACTTCAAACATTCAGTACTTC | CASSLRGTSNIQYF | NA | TRBV5-6 | NA | TRBJ2-4
TGTGCCAGCAGCCAGGCGGACTCCTACAATGAGCAGTTCTTC | CASSQADSYNEQFF | NA | TRBV4-2 | NA | TRBJ2-1
TGTGCCTGGGGTAGCGGGGGATACACAGATACGCAGTATTTT | CAWGSGGYTDTQYF | NA | TRBV30 | TRBD2 | TRBJ2-3
TGTGCCGCCGGTCGGACAGAGGGTGAAAAACTGTTTTTT | CAAGRTEGEKLFF | few | TRBV2 | NA | TRBJ1-4
TGTGCCAGCAGTGTCGACTTATCAGTCGGGACCCAGTACTTC | CASSVDLSVGTQYF | NA | TRBV6-1 | NA | TRBJ2-5
TGTGCCAGTAGTCGGCAGGTGGGCAATCAGCCCCAGCATTTT | CASSRQVGNQPQHF | NA | TRBV19 | NA | TRBJ1-5
TGTGCCAGCACTTGGGACCAGGGGCTTGGGGCCAACGTCCTGACTTTC | CASTWDQGLGANVLTF | once | TRBV5-4 | NA | TRBJ2-6
TGTGCCAGCAGCTTCGGACTAGCCGAGCAGTACTTC | CASSFGLAEQYF | NA | TRBV7-9 | TRBD2 | TRBJ2-7
TGTGCCAGCACGCCAAGCTGGTCCTACGAGCAGTACTTC | CASTPSWSYEQYF | NA | TRBV28 | NA | TRBJ2-7
TGCGCCAGCAGCTTGATGACTGCCACAGATACGCAGTATTTT | CASSLMTATDTQYF | NA | TRBV5-1 | NA | TRBJ2-3
TGTGCCAGTAGTAACTCCGGGACAGGGAGACAGCCCCAGCATTTT | CASSNSGTGRQPQHF | NA | TRBV19 | TRBD1 | TRBJ1-5
TGTGCCATCAGTGACCCTAGCACACAAGAGACCCAGTACTTC | CAISDPSTQETQYF | NA | TRBV10-3 | NA | TRBJ2-5
TGCGCCAGCAGCCCTGGGGGGGCCAACGTTCTGACTTTC | CASSPGGANVLTF | NA | TRBV5-1 | NA | TRBJ2-6
TGTGCCAGCAGCTGGGGACAGGGGGTCTATGGCTACACCTTC | CASSWGQGVYGYTF | NA | TRBV7-9 | TRBD1 | TRBJ1-2
TGTGCCAGCAGCGTAAAGCCAACAAACACCATATATTTT | CASSVKPTNTIYF | NA | TRBV9 | NA | TRBJ1-3
TGTGCCAGCAGCAATTCAGCGGGGGAAGAGACCCAGTACTTC | CASSNSAGEETQYF | NA | TRBV5-4 | TRBD2 | TRBJ2-5
TGTGCCAGCCACCGGGACTTATCCTACGAGCAGTACTTC | CASHRDLSYEQYF | once | TRBV2 | NA | TRBJ2-7
TGTGCCAGCAGCCAGGACTGGGGGCCCCAGGACACCGGGGAGCTGTTTTTT | CASSQDWGPQDTGELFF | NA | TRBV11-2 | NA | TRBJ2-2
TGTGCCAGCAGTAAAAACGGGGGAAACACTGAAGCTTTCTTT | CASSKNGGNTEAFF | few | TRBV2 | NA | TRBJ1-1
TGTGCCAGCAGCGGAACTCCCGGTGTAGGGGGTGGGGTCTACGAGCAGTACTTC | CASSGTPGVGGGVYEQYF | NA | TRBV9 | NA | TRBJ2-7
TGTGCCATACTCGGACAGGGCCTTGGGGACACCATATATTTT | CAILGQGLGDTIYF | NA | TRBV10-3 | TRBD1 | TRBJ1-3